These 22 T cell receptor beta chains originate from one sample sequenced in a study of blood T cell repertoires in COVID-19. TCRdb's copy holds only in-frame clones and misses some; the assay was immunoSEQ multiplex PCR. The sample carries 60,000 to 85,000 clones, about nine tenths recorded once. Sequenced: peripheral blood. Receptor source: a woman aged 80 or over with active or convalescent COVID-19.

CDR3 residues: CASSFQGASNQPQHF. CDR3 DNA sequence: TGTGCCAGCAGTTTCCAGGGGGCTAGCAATCAGCCCCAGCATTTT. This chain connects TRBV6-2 or TRBV6-3 to TRBJ1-5, with 8 bases identical to TRBD1. The CDR3 spans 15 residues. The ends lost 4 bases at V and 0 bases at J; junction bases unmatched: 2. Germline V gene sequence: CDR1 MNHEY, CDR2 SVGEGT.

The V and J genes are TRBV9 and TRBJ1-5, with a weak D call TRBD1 (6 bases). Germline CDR1 and CDR2: SGDLS and YYNGEE. The V end lost 0 bases, the J end lost 3 bases, and 13 bases lay between the germline ends. This CDR3 spans 16 amino acids. The CDR3 protein is CASSVVVRGNNQPQHF. CDR3 sequence (DNA): TGTGCCAGCAGCGTAGTAGTAAGGGGGAACAATCAGCCCCAGCATTTT.

This chain connects TRBV7-8 to TRBJ2-5, with D possibly being TRBD1 (6 bases). CDR3 length equals 15 residues. Trimming took off 0 bases at V and 9 bases at J, with 17 bases between the two ends. Germline values: CDR1 SGHVS, CDR2 FQNEAQ. The CDR3 region has the DNA TGTGCCAGCAGCTTAGCCAAAAGCATTCCAGGGGCCCAGTACTTC. It is translated as CASSLAKSIPGAQYF.

This sequence joins TRBV6-5 and TRBJ2-7; the D gene is possibly TRBD2 (6 bases). The CDR3 sequence is 12 residues long. The germline V gene encodes CDR1 MNHEY and CDR2 SVGAGI. The V end lost 8 bases, the J end lost 6 bases, and 14 bases lay between the germline ends. The CDR3 nucleotides are TGTGCCAGCGGGGGGTATCGGGGCGAGCAGTACTTC. Translating it yields CASGGYRGEQYF.

The V and J genes are TRBV19 and TRBJ2-3; TRBD2 matches at 10 bases. CDR3 length: 21 residues. With 5 bases clipped from V and 0 bases from J, the junction kept 20 bases outside the gene matches. CDR1 is LNHDA and CDR2 is SQIVND in the germline V gene (reference sequence). The CDR3 protein is CASSGPRGAGGPRSSTDTQYF. The DNA of the CDR3 is TGTGCCAGTAGTGGACCCCGGGGAGCGGGGGGGCCTAGGAGTAGCACAGATACGCAGTATTTT.

The rearrangement links TRBV28 to TRBJ2-2; D is perhaps TRBD1 (6 bases). Germline-derived CDR1 and CDR2 are MDHEN and SYDVKM. CDR3 length: 15 residues. The ends were cut back, 7 bases at V and 1 base at J, with 13 bases in the middle. As DNA, the CDR3 is TGTGCCAGCAAAGGGGAAGGGGGGAACACCGGGGAGCTGTTTTTT. Translated: CASKGEGGNTGELFF.

Only one count was recorded for this clone. V is TRBV11-2 and J is TRBJ2-2; the D gene is possibly TRBD1 (6 bases). From germline, CDR1 is SGHAT and CDR2 FQNNGV. The V gene lost 2 bases and the J gene lost 0 bases, with 7 bases spanning the gap. The CDR3 extends over 15 amino acids. CDR3 in DNA: TGTGCCAGCAGCTTAAGGGGGACGAACACCGGGGAGCTGTTTTTT. The encoded protein is CASSLRGTNTGELFF.

The rearrangement joins TRBV5-5 to TRBJ2-3; D call uncertain. V dropped 2 bases and J dropped 0 bases, with 10 bases sitting between them. Germline V gene sequence: CDR1 SGHKS, CDR2 YYEKEE (reference sequence). CDR3 size: 15 residues. In DNA, the CDR3 is TGTGCCAGCAGCTTTCAAACGGGTAGCACAGATACGCAGTATTTT. Translated, it gives CASSFQTGSTDTQYF.

The V gene is TRBV6-6, the J gene TRBJ2-6; D call uncertain. The CDR3 sequence is 13 residues long. Trimming removed 7 bases at V and 0 bases at J, with 4 bases between. Per germline, CDR1 MNHNY and CDR2 SVGAGI (reference sequence). CDR3 sequence (DNA): TGTGCCAGCACCTACTCTGGGGCCAACGTCCTGACTTTC. It specifies CASTYSGANVLTF.

This clone was seen only a few times. The chain uses TRBV28 and TRBJ1-2; D not certain. The germline gives CDR1 MDHEN, CDR2 SYDVKM. The CDR3 totals 14 residues. Trimming stripped 5 bases from V and 0 bases from J, with 10 bases between. The CDR3 nucleotides are TGTGCCAGCAGTCTAACGGGTTCTAACTATGGCTACACCTTC. Residues: CASSLTGSNYGYTF.

The CDR3 coding sequence is TGTGCCAGCAGCTTGAGGGTAGCGGGTTACAATGAGCAGTTCTTC. Amino acids: CASSLRVAGYNEQFF. The gene calls are TRBV7-2 and TRBJ2-1; 7 nucleotides agree with TRBD2. Germline assignment: CDR1 SGHTA and CDR2 FQGNSA. The CDR3 is 15 amino acids. Trimming at V came to 3 bases and at J to 4 bases, leaving 6 bases not matched to a gene.

The chain couples TRBV25-1 to TRBJ2-5; D is unclear. Trimming cost V 2 bases and J 10 bases, with 11 bases left between them. CDR3 length: 12 residues. Germline V gene sequence: CDR1 MGHDK, CDR2 SYGVNS. CDR3 DNA: TGTGCCAGCAGTGAAATGCGACGGAGCCAGTACTTC. Residues: CASSEMRRSQYF.

The V gene is TRBV30, the J gene TRBJ2-3, with 9 bases aligning to TRBD2. The CDR3 extends over 16 amino acids. Germline V CDR1 and CDR2: GTSNPN, SVGIG (reference sequence). Trimming at V came to 4 bases and at J to 3 bases, leaving 11 bases not matched to a gene. CDR3 coding DNA: TGTGCCTGGATGAGGGAGCGGGGGGTAATGACAGATACGCAGTATTTT. As protein: CAWMRERGVMTDTQYF.

V is TRBV7-8 and J is TRBJ2-7; 7 bases line up with TRBD2. From germline, CDR1 is SGHVS and CDR2 FQNEAQ. The length of the CDR3 is 15 residues. The V gene end was trimmed by 2 bases and the J gene end by 1 base; junction bases not matched to a gene: 5. The CDR3 sequence is CASSLSVGGSYEQYF. The CDR3 nucleotides read TGTGCCAGCAGCTTAAGTGTCGGGGGGTCCTACGAGCAGTACTTC.

The genes are TRBV9 and TRBJ1-4; TRBD1 matches at 7 bases. The CDR3 is 17 residues long. Germline V gene data show CDR1 as SGDLS and CDR2 as YYNGEE. Losses at the gene ends were 4 bases for V and 6 bases for J; bases not matched to a gene: 15. The CDR3 DNA reads as TGTGCCAGCAGCCCCCGACAGGGAAGGTTAGGGGATGAAAAACTGTTTTTT. Its protein is CASSPRQGRLGDEKLFF.

The chain has TRBV4-3 and TRBJ1-2, with 7 bases that match TRBD1. The CDR3 sequence is 13 residues long. From germline, CDR1 is LGHNA and CDR2 YSLEER. The ends lost 4 bases at V and 10 bases at J; junction bases unmatched: 9. The CDR3 DNA is TGCGCCAGCAGCCCTAACCAGGGGGGTTTCTACACCTTC. This sequence encodes CASSPNQGGFYTF.

The CDR3 nucleotides read TGTGCCAGCAGTTACTGGGGGGGAGATGAAGAGACCCAGTACTTC. Protein sequence: CASSYWGGDEETQYF. V and J are TRBV6-5 and TRBJ2-5, with TRBD2 matching 7 bases. Germline loops: CDR1 MNHEY, CDR2 SVGAGI. CDR3 length: 15 amino acids. The ends lost 1 base at V and 3 bases at J; junction bases unmatched: 5.

The V call is TRBV7-9, the J call TRBJ2-7; D is unresolved. Trimming left V 5 bases short and J 3 bases short, with 20 bases between. CDR1 and CDR2 from the germline V gene are SEHNR and FQNEAQ (reference sequence). The CDR3 spans 16 residues. In nucleotides, the CDR3 is TGTGCCAGCAGCCCCCAACCCGGTCTCGGGTACTACGAGCAGTACTTC. Its protein product is CASSPQPGLGYYEQYF.

This clone was picked up a small number of times. J is TRBJ2-7 and V is TRBV7-9; possibly TRBD2 for D (5 bases). The CDR3 spans 14 residues. Germline V CDR1 and CDR2: SEHNR, FQNEAQ (reference sequence). V was clipped by 2 bases and J by 3 bases, with 11 bases between them. The CDR3 nucleotides are TGTGCCAGCAGCTTAATCGGGGATTTCTACGAGCAGTACTTC. Amino acid sequence: CASSLIGDFYEQYF.

The V gene is TRBV7-2, the J gene TRBJ2-7; D is possibly TRBD1 (5 bases). Looked up from germline, CDR1 is SGHTA and CDR2 is FQGNSA. CDR3 length: 14 residues. Between the trimmed V and J ends, which lost 3 bases and 5 bases, there was a span of 14 bases. This CDR3 is CASSFGGQGNEQYF. In nucleotides, the CDR3 is TGTGCCAGCAGCTTTGGTGGACAAGGCAACGAGCAGTACTTC.

The chain recombines TRBV30 with TRBJ1-1; 7 positions match TRBD1. The CDR3 spans 15 residues. Germline V gives CDR1 GTSNPN, CDR2 SVGIG (reference sequence). V lost 0 bases and J lost 0; bases outside the gene matches: 4. The CDR3 sequence: CAWSVLDRMNTEAFF. Written as DNA, the CDR3 is TGTGCCTGGAGTGTACTGGACAGGATGAACACTGAAGCTTTCTTT. The whole variable domain, filled in from reference TRBV30 and TRBJ1-1, reads SQTIHQWPATLVQPVGSPLSLECTVEGTSNPNLYWYRQAAGRGLQLLFYSVGIGQISSEVPQNLSASRPQDRQFILSSKKLLLSDSGFYLCAWSVLDRMNTEAFFGQGTRLTVV.

The gene calls are TRBV4-3 and TRBJ1-2, with D possibly TRBD1 on 6 matching bases. This CDR3 is built from 14 residues. CDR1 is LGHNA, CDR2 YSLEER, per germline. Trimming removed 1 base from V and 4 bases from J, with 10 bases in between. The CDR3, as DNA: TGCGCCAGCAGCCAAGTCGGGGGGGCCTATGGCTACACCTTC. This sequence encodes CASSQVGGAYGYTF.